Presented here are 9 T cell receptor beta chains from one specimen sequenced in a study of metastatic and nonmetastatic thyroid tumors. All patients reached thyroid surgery having received no treatment beforehand. TCRdb re-analyzed the PCR reads using MiXCR. Of about 33,000 clones listed, over 15% are singletons. Sequenced: blood. Receptor source: a male donor with papillary thyroid cancer or a benign thyroid nodule (not recorded which). Some clones in this sample may be carry-over from other donors' samples.

V usage is TRBV6-4 and J usage is TRBJ1-6; D is unclear. This CDR3 is 14 amino acids long. CDR1 is MRHNA and CDR2 is SNTAGT in the germline V gene. Trimming removed 2 bases at V and 4 bases at J, with 6 bases between. CDR3 protein: CASSDAKYNSPLHF. CDR3 nucleotides: TGTGCCAGCAGTGACGCCAAGTATAATTCACCCCTCCACTTT.

This clone was seen at least ten times. This rearrangement joins TRBV9 to TRBJ1-6; D might be TRBD1 (5 bases). The CDR3 has 15 amino acids. V lost 4 bases, J lost 3 bases, and 11 bases lay in between. Germline assignment: CDR1 SGDLS and CDR2 YYNGEE. The CDR3 coding sequence is TGTGCCAGCAGCATGACAGAAAACTATAATTCACCCCTCCACTTT. Translating gives CASSMTENYNSPLHF.

At least ten counts were recorded for this clone. The V gene is TRBV30, the J gene TRBJ1-5; the D is unclear. CDR3 length: 13 residues. V gave up 4 bases and J gave up 5 bases, with 12 bases separating them. Germline values: CDR1 GTSNPN, CDR2 SVGIG (reference sequence). The CDR3 region has the DNA TGTGCCTGGAACGGCCGGTACGATCAGCCCCAGCATTTT. Encoded protein: CAWNGRYDQPQHF.

This sequence joins TRBV6-1 and TRBJ2-3; 11 bases match TRBD1. CDR3 length: 15 amino acids. V shed 7 bases, J shed 3 bases, and the junction held 6 bases outside the gene matches. Germline V gives CDR1 MNHNS, CDR2 SASEGT. The CDR3 region is CASTSGQGATDTQYF. The CDR3 region has the DNA TGTGCCAGCACCTCAGGACAGGGGGCAACAGATACGCAGTATTTT.

This clone came up many times. The CDR3 nucleotides are TGTGCCAGCAGTTTTCGACGGACCAATTACAATGAGCAGTTCTTC. Translated, it gives CASSFRRTNYNEQFF. The J gene is TRBJ2-1, the V gene TRBV12-3 or TRBV12-4; D is unresolved. Trimming left V 3 bases short and J 4 bases short, with 13 bases between. This CDR3 has 15 amino acids.

This clone has at least ten counts. The gene calls are TRBV20-1 and TRBJ2-1; 12 bases fit TRBD2. The CDR3 runs to 15 residues. CDR1 DFQATT and CDR2 SNEGSKA come from the germline V gene (reference sequence). Germline trimming cut 6 bases from V and 9 bases from J; bases unmatched to any gene: 12. The CDR3 region is CSATERLAGVGEQFF. For the CDR3, the DNA is TGCAGTGCGACAGAGAGACTAGCGGGAGTGGGTGAGCAGTTCTTC.

This chain links TRBV19 with TRBJ2-1; tentatively, D is TRBD2 (6 bases). Deletions cut 4 bases from V and 10 bases from J, with 17 bases between. This CDR3 spans 14 amino acids. Per germline, CDR1 LNHDA and CDR2 SQIVND (reference sequence). CDR3 residues: CASSTLGSETEQFF. The CDR3 nucleotides are TGTGCCAGTAGTACTCTCGGGAGCGAAACAGAGCAGTTCTTC.

This clone is deemed medium-sized. The J gene is TRBJ2-7, the V gene TRBV28, with TRBD2 identical over 10 bases. V lost 3 bases, J lost 2 bases, and 4 bases stayed unmatched. The CDR3 covers 15 residues. Germline CDR1 is MDHEN and CDR2 is SYDVKM. CDR3: CASSFLAGDPYEQYF. The CDR3 bases are TGTGCCAGCAGTTTTCTAGCGGGGGACCCCTACGAGCAGTACTTC.

A word on this clone: This may arise from a read error, as a much more abundant clone is one base away. J is TRBJ2-7 and V is TRBV29-1; D gene unclear. This CDR3 spans 13 amino acids. Germline V gives CDR1 SQVTM, CDR2 ANQGSEA. The CDR3 is CSVVSQVSYDQYF. DNA of the CDR3: TGCAGCGTTGTGAGTCAGGTCTCCTACGATCAGTACTTC.